Sequencing of this TCR beta chain was carried out in a study of cytomegalovirus exposure and HLA in healthy donors. The germline V gene encodes CDR1 GTSNPN and CDR2 SVGIG (reference sequence). Trimming removed 8 bases at V and 7 bases at J, with 15 bases between. The CDR3 extends over 12 amino acids. Clones were sequenced by immunoSEQ multiplex PCR, and TCRdb holds only the in-frame ones, with some missing. The top ten clones hold roughly 14% of a sample with some 59,000 clones, roughly 87% of them seen once. The sequenced sample was PBMCs. This clonotype was obtained from a woman aged 18-30 years in good health and CMV-seronegative. The chain is built from TRBV30 and TRBJ1-3, with a possible D match to TRBD1 (6 bases). The CDR3 DNA sequence: TGTGCCGAATCGGACAGCCTGAACACCATATATTTT. This encodes CAESDSLNTIYF.